This entry concerns a single T cell receptor beta chain. Its matching antigen is unknown. The data derive from a study of HIV-infected patients and healthy controls. Study results and caveats: Study cohorts differed slightly in age and sex, but this did not explain diversity differences. CDR3 sharing between individuals was lower in HIV-infected patients than in healthy controls.

All unsorted peripheral T cells were captured because whole blood was used without fractionation. Alpha and beta constant-region primers primed reverse transcription of around 500 ng RNA. Using multiplexing indices, alpha and beta chain libraries were generated apart by chain-specific third strand synthesis. TCRdb ran MiXCR on the 5' RACE reads and lists one entry per CDR3 protein. The table includes about 10,000 distinct CDR3 sequences, approximately 8% detected once. CDR1 SGHDT and CDR2 YYEEEE come from the germline V gene. This CDR3 is 15 amino acids long. V was shortened by 0 bases and J by 4 bases, with 13 bases between the two germline ends.

The rearrangement joins TRBV5-6 to TRBJ1-2; no clear D gene. Sequencing used blood. The origin of this receptor is an adult in good health. CDR3 sequence (DNA): TGTGCCAGCAGCTTGGCGGGGAGGACGATCTATGGCTACACCTTC. Its protein is CASSLAGRTIYGYTF.